The clone carrying this TCR beta chain occurred a few times. This sample is part of a study of blood T cells in healthy people across ages. It was with a sample-barcoded 5' primer and a J-beta primer mix that a second PCR of roughly 7 to 12 cycles was run. Each cDNA molecule received a tag from a template-switch adaptor that had 12 random nucleotides. Sequencing yielded, for each sample, at least 2.5 million paired-end reads carrying CDR3. One entry per CDR3 protein, called by TCRdb with MiXCR from the 5' RACE reads. The data show 710,000 or so distinct CDR3 sequences, with 22% seen just once and under 25% held by the top ten. The V and J ends lost 7 bases and 6 bases, in that order; junction bases with no gene match: 11. CDR1 is SGHTA, CDR2 FQGNSA, per germline. The CDR3 sequence is 15 residues long.

The specimen was blood. This chain uses TRBV7-2 with TRBJ1-2; 10 nucleotides match TRBD1. The sequence came from a man between 70 and 80 years old in good health. In DNA, the CDR3 is TGTGCCAGCATCCGAGGGGGACAGGGGTTTAATGGCTACACCTTC. Its translation is CASIRGGQGFNGYTF.